Listed here is a single TCR beta chain. Its antigen is not identified. At the DNA level, this CDR3 is encoded by other sequences in the same sample as well. These data originate in a study of a mutant IDH1 vaccine in newly diagnosed glioma. The method was immunoSEQ multiplex PCR; TCRdb's version includes in-frame clones alone and lacks a portion of them. The profile shows over 95,000 clones, roughly 90% of them singletons. Described time point: week 11, during vaccination. The study gave 300 ug of mutant IDH1 20-mer peptide per vaccine dose, with topical imiquimod. The study, taken as a whole, reports: Among top peripheral T cell clonotypes, changes seemed unrelated to pseudoprogression.

The receptor was isolated from a woman aged 45 to 65 with glioma. The sample consisted of PBMCs, taken from a glioma patient whose treatment included an IDH1 peptide vaccine.

The CDR3 DNA is TGTGCCAGCAGACAGGGTTCTAATTCACCCCTCCACTTT. It codes for CASRQGSNSPLHF. V gene TRBV28 combines with J gene TRBJ1-6, with a weak D call TRBD1 (6 bases). Germline-derived CDR1 and CDR2 are MDHEN and SYDVKM. The V and J ends lost 6 bases and 6 bases respectively, with 9 bases between them. The CDR3 contains 13 residues.